This paragraph reports one TCR beta chain. Antigen unknown. These data are taken from a study of cytomegalovirus exposure and HLA in healthy donors. Study at large: Of the donors genotyped, approximately 400 in all, about 81% fell in the Caucasian-associated ancestry cluster.

Study-level results: Based on reports, TCR beta sequences accurately predicted HLA-A and HLA-B alleles for most subjects. TCR beta chains numbering 164 were designated cytomegalovirus-associated. Three chains tied to CMV proved CMV antigen-specific in vitro.

Germline V lookup: CDR1 SGHDT, CDR2 YYEEEE. This CDR3 comprises 18 residues. The junction had 6 bases not matched to a gene; V was cut back by 0 bases and J by 0 bases. Researchers ran the PCR with 60 Vbeta and 13 Jbeta primers. The method was immunoSEQ multiplex PCR; TCRdb's version includes in-frame clones alone and lacks a portion of them. The data show roughly 98,000 clones, over 65% seen once. Sample: PBMCs. The chain joins TRBV5-6 to TRBJ1-4; 9 bases fit TRBD1. The receptor comes from a man aged 35-49 years in good health and CMV-seronegative. Here the CDR3 DNA reads TGTGCCAGCAGCTTGGCGGGACAGGGATCTGCAACTAATGAAAAACTGTTTTTT. Translating gives CASSLAGQGSATNEKLFF. Combining the CDR3 with reference TRBV5-6 and TRBJ1-4 gives the whole variable domain DAGVTQSPTHLIKTRGQQVTLRCSPKSGHDTVSWYQQALGQGPQFIFQYYEEEERQRGNFPDRFSGHQFPNYSSELNVNALLLGDSALYLCASSLAGQGSATNEKLFFGSGTQLSVL.